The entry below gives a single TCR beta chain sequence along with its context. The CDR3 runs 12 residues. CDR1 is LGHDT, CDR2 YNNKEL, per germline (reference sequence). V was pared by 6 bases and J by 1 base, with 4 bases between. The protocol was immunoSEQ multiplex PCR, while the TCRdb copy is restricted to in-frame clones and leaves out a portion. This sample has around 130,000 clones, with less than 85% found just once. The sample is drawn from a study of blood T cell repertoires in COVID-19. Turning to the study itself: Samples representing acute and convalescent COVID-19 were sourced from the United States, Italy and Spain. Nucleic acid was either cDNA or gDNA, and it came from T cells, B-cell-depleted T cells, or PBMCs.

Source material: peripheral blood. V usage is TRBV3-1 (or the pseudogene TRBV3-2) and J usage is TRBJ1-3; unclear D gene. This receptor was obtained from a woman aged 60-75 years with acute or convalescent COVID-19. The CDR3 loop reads CASSPSGNTIYF. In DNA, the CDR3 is TGTGCCAGCAGTCCGTCTGGAAACACCATATATTTT.